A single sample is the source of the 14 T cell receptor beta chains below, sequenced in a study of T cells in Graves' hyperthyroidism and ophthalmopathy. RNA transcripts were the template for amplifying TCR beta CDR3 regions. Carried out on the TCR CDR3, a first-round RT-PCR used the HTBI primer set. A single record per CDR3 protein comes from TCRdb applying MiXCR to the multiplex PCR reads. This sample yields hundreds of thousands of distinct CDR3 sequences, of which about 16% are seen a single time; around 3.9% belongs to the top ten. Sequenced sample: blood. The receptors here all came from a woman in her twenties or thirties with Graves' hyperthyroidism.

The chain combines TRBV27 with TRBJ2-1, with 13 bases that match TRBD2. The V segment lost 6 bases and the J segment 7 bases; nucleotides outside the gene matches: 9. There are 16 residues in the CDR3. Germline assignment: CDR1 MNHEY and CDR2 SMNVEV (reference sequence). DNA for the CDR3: TGTGCCAGCAGGCAACCTGGACTAGCGGGGGAAAATGAGCAGTTCTTC. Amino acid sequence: CASRQPGLAGENEQFF.

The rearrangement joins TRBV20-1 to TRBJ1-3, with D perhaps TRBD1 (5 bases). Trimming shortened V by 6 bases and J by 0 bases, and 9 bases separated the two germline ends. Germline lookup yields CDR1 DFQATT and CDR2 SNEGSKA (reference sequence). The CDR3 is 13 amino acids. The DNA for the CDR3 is TGCAGTGCCCCCGACAGCTCTGGAAACACCATATATTTT. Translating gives CSAPDSSGNTIYF.

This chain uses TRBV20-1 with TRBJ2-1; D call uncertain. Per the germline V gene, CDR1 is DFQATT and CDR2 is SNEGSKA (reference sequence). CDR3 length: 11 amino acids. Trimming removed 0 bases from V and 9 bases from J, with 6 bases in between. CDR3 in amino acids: CSARDQPEQFF. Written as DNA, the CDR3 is TGCAGTGCTAGAGATCAACCTGAGCAGTTCTTC.

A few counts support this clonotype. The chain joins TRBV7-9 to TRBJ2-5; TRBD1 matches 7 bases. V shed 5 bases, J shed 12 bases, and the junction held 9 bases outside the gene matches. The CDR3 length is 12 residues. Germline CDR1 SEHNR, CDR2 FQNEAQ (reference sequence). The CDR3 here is CASSLPDRAKYF. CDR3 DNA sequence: TGTGCCAGCAGCCTCCCCGACAGGGCGAAGTACTTC.

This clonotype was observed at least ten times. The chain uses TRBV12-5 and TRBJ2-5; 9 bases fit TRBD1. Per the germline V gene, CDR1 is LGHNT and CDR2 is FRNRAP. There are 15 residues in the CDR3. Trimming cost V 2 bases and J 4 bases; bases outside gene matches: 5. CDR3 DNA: TGTGCTAGTGGTTTGACAGGGGGCGGCGGAGAGACCCAGTACTTC. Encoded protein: CASGLTGGGGETQYF.

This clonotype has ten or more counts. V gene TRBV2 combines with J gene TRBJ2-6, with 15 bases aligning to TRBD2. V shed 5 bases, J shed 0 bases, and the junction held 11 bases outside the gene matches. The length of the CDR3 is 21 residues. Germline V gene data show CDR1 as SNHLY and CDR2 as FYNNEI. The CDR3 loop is CASSLPGLAGGLNSGANVLTF. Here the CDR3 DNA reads TGTGCCAGCAGTTTGCCGGGACTAGCGGGAGGCCTCAACTCTGGGGCCAACGTCCTGACTTTC.

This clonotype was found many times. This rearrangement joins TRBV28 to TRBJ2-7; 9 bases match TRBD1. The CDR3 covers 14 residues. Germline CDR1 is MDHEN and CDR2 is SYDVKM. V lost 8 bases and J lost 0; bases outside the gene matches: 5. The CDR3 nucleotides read TGTGCCAGCTACTCGACAGGGGGCTCCTACGAGCAGTACTTC. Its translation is CASYSTGGSYEQYF. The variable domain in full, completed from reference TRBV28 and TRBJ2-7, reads DVKVTQSSRYLVKRTGEKVFLECVQDMDHENMFWYRQDPGLGLRLIYFSYDVKMKEKGDIPEGYSVSREKKERFSLILESASTNQTSMYLCASYSTGGSYEQYFGPGTRLTVT.

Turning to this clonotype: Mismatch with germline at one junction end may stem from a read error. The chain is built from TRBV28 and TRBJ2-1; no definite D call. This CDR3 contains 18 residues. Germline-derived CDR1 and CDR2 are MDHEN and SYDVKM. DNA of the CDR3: TGTGCCAGCCGAACTGCCCATGGCAGGAACCCTTCCTACAGTGAGCAGTTCTTC. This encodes CASRTAHGRNPSYSEQFF.

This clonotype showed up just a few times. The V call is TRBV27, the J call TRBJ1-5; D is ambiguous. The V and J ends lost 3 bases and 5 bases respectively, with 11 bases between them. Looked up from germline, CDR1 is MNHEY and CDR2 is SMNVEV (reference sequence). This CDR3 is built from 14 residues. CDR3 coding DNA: TGTGCCAGCAGTTTGGTAGGTTACGATCAGCCCCAGCATTTT. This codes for CASSLVGYDQPQHF.

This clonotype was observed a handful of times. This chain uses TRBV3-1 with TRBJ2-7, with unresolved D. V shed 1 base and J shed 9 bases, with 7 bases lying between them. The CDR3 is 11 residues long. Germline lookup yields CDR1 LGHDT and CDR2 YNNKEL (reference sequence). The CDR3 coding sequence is TGTGCCAGCAGCCAAGGAACGGGGCAGTACTTC. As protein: CASSQGTGQYF.

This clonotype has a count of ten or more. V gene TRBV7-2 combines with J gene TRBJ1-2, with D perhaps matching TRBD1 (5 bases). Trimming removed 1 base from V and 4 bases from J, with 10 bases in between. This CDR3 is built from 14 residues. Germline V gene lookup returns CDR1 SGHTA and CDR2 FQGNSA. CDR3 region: CASSLGGSGYGYTF. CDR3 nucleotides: TGTGCCAGCAGCTTAGGGGGGAGCGGCTATGGCTACACCTTC.

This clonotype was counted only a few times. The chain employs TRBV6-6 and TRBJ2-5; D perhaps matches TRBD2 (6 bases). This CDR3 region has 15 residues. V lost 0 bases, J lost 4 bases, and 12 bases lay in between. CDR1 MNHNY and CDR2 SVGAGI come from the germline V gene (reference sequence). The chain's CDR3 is CASSYSWRVGETQYF. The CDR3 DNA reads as TGTGCCAGCAGTTACTCCTGGAGGGTAGGAGAGACCCAGTACTTC.

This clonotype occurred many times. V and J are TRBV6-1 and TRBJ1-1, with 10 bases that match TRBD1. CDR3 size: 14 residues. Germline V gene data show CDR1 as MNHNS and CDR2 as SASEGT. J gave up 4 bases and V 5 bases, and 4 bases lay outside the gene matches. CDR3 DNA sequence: TGTGCCAGCAGTCCGGGACAGGGGATCACTGAAGCTTTCTTT. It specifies CASSPGQGITEAFF.

For the CDR3, the DNA is TGTGCCAGTAGTGAGACTAGCGGCTTGCTCAATGAGCAGTTCTTC. Protein product: CASSETSGLLNEQFF. The V gene is TRBV19, the J gene TRBJ2-1; 9 bases line up with TRBD2. From germline, CDR1 is LNHDA and CDR2 SQIVND (reference sequence). J was trimmed by 6 bases and V by 5 bases; bases with no gene match: 8. The CDR3 length is 15 residues.